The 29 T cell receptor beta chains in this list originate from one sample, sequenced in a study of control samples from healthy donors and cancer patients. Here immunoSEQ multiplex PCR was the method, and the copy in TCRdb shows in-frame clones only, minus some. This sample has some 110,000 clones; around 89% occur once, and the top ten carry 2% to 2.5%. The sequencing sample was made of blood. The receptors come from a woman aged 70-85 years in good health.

CDR3 bases: TGTGCCAGCCCTGGGGGAGGGGACCCTGAAGCTTTCTTT. As protein: CASPGGGDPEAFF. The genes are TRBV6-6 and TRBJ1-1; a weak D match, TRBD1 (5 bases). CDR1 is MNHNY and CDR2 is SVGAGI in the germline V gene (reference sequence). Deletions cut 8 bases from V and 6 bases from J, with 16 bases between. This CDR3 contains 13 residues.

The CDR3 DNA follows: TGTGCCAGCAGCTTGTATATGGAGGGGGAAGATCAGCCCCAGCATTTT. It is translated as CASSLYMEGEDQPQHF. This chain connects TRBV5-6 to TRBJ1-5, with a tentative D call TRBD1 (6 bases). Trimming removed 1 base from V and 5 bases from J, with 16 bases in between. Germline V gene sequence: CDR1 SGHDT, CDR2 YYEEEE. The CDR3 contains 16 residues.

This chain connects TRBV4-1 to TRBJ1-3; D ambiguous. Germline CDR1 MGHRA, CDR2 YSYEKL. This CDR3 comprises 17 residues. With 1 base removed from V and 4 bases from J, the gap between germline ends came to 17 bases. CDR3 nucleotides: TGCGCCAGCAGCCAAGTTGCGGCGGGTCTTTCGGGAAACACCATATATTTT. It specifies CASSQVAAGLSGNTIYF.

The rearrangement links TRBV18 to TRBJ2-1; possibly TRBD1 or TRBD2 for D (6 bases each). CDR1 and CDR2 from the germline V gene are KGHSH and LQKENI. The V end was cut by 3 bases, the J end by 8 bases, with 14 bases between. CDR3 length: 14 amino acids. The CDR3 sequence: CASSPTLGGDEQFF. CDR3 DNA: TGTGCCAGCTCACCGACACTGGGGGGCGATGAGCAGTTCTTC.

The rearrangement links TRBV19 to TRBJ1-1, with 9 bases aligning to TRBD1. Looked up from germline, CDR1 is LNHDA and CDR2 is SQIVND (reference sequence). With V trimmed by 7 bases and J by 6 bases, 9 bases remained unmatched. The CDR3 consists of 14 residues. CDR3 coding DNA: TGTGCCAGTACTCACCAACAGGGGGCTTCTGAAGCTTTCTTT. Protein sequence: CASTHQQGASEAFF.

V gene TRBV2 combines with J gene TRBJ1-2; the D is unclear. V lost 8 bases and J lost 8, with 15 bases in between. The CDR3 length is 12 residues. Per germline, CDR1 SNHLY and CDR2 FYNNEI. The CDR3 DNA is TGTGCCAGCGGAACAGTCTCCCAAGGCTACACCTTC. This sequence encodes CASGTVSQGYTF.

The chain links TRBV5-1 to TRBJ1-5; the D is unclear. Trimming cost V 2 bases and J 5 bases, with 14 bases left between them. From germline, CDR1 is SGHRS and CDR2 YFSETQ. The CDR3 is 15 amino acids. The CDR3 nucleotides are TGCGCCAGCAGCTTAAGTCCTACGACCGATCAGCCCCAGCATTTT. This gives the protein CASSLSPTTDQPQHF.

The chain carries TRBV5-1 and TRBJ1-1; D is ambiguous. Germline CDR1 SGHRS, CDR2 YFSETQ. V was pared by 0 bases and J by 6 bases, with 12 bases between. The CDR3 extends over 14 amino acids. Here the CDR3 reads CASSLGAGNPEAFF. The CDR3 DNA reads TGCGCCAGCAGCTTGGGTGCAGGTAACCCTGAAGCTTTCTTT.

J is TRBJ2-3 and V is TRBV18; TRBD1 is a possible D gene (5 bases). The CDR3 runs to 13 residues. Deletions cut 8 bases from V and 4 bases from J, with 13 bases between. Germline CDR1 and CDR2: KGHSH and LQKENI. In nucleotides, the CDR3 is TGTGCCAGCCGCGAGCAGGGCGCAGATACGCAGTATTTT. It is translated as CASREQGADTQYF.

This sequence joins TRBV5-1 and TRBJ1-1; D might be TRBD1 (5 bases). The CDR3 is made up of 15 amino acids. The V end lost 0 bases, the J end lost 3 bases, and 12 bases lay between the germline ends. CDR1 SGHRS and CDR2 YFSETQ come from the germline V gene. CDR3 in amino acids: CASSLAWGADTEAFF. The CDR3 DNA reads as TGCGCCAGCAGCTTGGCCTGGGGCGCCGACACTGAAGCTTTCTTT.

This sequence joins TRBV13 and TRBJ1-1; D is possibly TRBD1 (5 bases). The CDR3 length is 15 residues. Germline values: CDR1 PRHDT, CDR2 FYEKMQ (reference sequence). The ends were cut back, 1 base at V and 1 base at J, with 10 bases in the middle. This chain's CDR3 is CASSLEGFRNTEAFF. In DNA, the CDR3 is TGTGCCAGCAGCTTAGAGGGGTTCAGGAACACTGAAGCTTTCTTT.

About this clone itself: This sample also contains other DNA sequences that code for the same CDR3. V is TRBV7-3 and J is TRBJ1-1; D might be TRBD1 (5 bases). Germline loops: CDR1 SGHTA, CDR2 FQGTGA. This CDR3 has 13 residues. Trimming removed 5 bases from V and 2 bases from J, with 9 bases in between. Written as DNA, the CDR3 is TGTGCCAGCAGCCCCCAGGGTAACACTGAAGCTTTCTTT. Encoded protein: CASSPQGNTEAFF.

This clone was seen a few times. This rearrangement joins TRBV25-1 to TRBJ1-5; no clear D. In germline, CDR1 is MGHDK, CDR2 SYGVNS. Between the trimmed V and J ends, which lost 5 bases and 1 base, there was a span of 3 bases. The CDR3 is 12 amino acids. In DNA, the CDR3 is TGTGCCAGCAGTACGAGCAATCAGCCCCAGCATTTT. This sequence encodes CASSTSNQPQHF.

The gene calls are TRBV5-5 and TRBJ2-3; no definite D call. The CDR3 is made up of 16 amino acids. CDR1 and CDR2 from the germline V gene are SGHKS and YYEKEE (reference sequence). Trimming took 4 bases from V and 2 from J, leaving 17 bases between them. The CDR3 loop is CASSPRPRSPTDTQYF. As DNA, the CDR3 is TGTGCCAGCAGCCCGAGGCCCCGAAGCCCCACAGATACGCAGTATTTT.

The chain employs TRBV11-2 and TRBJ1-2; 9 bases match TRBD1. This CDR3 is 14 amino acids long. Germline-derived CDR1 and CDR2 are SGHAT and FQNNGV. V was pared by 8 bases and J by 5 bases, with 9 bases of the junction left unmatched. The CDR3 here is CASAAGTGSYGYTF. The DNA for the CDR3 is TGTGCCAGCGCTGCGGGGACAGGGTCATATGGCTACACCTTC.

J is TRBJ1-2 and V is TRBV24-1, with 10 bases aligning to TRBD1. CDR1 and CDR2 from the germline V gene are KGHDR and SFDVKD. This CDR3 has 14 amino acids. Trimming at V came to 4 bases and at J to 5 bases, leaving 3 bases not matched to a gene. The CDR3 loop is CATSDPGQGYGYTF. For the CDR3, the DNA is TGTGCCACCAGTGACCCGGGACAGGGGTATGGCTACACCTTC.

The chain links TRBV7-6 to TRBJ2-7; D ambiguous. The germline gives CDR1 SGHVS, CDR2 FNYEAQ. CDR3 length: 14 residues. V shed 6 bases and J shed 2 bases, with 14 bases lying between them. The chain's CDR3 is CASSAHPETYEQYF. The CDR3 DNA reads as TGTGCCAGCAGTGCCCACCCGGAGACCTACGAGCAGTACTTC.

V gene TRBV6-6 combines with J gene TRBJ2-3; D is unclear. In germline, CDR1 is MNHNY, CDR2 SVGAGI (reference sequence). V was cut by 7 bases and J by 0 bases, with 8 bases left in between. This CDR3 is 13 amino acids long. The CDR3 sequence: CASNHYSTDTQYF. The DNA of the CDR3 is TGTGCCAGCAACCACTACAGCACAGATACGCAGTATTTT.

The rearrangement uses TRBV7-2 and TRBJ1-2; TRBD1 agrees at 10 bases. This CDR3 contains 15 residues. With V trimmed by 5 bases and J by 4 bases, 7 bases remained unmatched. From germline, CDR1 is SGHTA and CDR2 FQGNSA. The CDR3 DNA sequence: TGTGCCAGCAGCCCAGGGACAGGGGACGTCTATGGCTACACCTTC. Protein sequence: CASSPGTGDVYGYTF.

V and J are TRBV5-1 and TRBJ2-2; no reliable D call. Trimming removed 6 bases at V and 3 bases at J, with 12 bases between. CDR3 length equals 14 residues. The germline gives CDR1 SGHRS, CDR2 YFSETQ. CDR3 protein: CASTTSLYTGELFF. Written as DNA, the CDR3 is TGCGCCAGCACCACATCGTTATACACCGGGGAGCTGTTTTTT.

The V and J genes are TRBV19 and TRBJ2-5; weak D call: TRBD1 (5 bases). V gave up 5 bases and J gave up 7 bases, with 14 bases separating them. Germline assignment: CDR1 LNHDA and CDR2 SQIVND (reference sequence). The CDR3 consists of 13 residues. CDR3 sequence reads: CASSPGQSGTQYF. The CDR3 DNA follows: TGTGCCAGTAGTCCCGGACAATCTGGGACCCAGTACTTC.

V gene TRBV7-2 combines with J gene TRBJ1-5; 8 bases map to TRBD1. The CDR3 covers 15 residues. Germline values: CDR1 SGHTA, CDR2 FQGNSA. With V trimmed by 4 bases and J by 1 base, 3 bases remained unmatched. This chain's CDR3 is CASSSGTGSNQPQHF. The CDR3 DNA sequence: TGTGCCAGCAGCTCAGGGACAGGAAGCAATCAGCCCCAGCATTTT.

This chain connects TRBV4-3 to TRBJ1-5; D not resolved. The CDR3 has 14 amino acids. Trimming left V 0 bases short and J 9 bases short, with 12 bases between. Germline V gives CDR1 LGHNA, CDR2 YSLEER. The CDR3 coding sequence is TGCGCCAGCAGCCAAGATCGTCTTTACAGGCCCCAGCATTTT. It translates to CASSQDRLYRPQHF.

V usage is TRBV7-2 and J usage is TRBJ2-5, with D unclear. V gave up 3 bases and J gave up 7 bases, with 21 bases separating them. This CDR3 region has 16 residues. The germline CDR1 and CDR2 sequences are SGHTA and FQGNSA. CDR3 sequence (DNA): TGTGCCAGCAGCTTTACCAGTCCCGGACCTGGTGGGACCCAGTACTTC. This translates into CASSFTSPGPGGTQYF.

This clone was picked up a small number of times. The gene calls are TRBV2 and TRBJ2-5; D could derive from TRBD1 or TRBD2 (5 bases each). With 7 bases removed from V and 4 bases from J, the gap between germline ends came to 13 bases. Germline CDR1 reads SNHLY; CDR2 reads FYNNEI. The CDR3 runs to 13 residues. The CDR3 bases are TGTGCCAGCAATAGGGGACGGGGAGAGACCCAGTACTTC. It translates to CASNRGRGETQYF.

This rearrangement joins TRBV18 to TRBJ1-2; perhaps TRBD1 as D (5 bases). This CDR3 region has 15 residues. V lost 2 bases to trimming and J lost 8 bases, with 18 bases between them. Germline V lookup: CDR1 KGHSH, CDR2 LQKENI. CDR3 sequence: CASSPSSGLPGGYTF. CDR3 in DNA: TGTGCCAGCTCACCAAGCTCAGGGCTCCCTGGCGGCTACACCTTC.

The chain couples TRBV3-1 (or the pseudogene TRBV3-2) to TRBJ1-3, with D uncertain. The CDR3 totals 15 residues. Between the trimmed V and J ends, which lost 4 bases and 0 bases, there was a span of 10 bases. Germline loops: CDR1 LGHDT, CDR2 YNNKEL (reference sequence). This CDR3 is CASSLNTDSGNTIYF. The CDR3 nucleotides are TGTGCCAGCAGCCTTAACACCGACTCTGGAAACACCATATATTTT.

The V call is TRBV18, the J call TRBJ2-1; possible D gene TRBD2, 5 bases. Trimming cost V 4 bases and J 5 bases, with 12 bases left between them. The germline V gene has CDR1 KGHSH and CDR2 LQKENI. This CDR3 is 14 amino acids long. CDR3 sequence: CASSRRRGDNEQFF. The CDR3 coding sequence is TGTGCCAGCTCACGACGTCGGGGAGACAATGAGCAGTTCTTC.

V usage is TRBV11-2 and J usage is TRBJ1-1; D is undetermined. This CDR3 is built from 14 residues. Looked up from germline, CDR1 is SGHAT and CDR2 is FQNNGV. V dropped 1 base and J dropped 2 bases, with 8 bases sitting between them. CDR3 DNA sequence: TGTGCCAGCAGCTTAGTGTACGGCAACACTGAAGCTTTCTTT. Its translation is CASSLVYGNTEAFF.